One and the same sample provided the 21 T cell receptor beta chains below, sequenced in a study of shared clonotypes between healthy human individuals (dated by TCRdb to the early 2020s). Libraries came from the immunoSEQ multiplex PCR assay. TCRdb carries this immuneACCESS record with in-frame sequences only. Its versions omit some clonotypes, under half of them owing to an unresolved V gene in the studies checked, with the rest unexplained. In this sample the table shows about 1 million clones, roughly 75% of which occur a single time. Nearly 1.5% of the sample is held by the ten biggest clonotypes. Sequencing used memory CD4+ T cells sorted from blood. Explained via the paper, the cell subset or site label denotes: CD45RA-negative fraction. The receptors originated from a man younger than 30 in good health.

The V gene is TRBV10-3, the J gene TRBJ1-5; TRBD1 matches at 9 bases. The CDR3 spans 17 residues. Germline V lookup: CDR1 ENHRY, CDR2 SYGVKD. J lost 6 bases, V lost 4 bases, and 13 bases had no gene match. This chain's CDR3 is CAISAQQGATGGQPQHF. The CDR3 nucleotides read TGTGCCATCAGTGCTCAACAGGGCGCGACAGGGGGTCAGCCCCAGCATTTT.

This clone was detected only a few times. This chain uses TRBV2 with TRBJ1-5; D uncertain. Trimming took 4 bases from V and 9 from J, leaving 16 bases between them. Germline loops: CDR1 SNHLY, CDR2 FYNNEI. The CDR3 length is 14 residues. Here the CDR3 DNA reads TGTGCCAGCAGTGTCTCGGGCGCAGCAATGCCCCAGCATTTT. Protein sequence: CASSVSGAAMPQHF.

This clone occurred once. The CDR3 is CASSQYRVSSYEQYF. The DNA for the CDR3 is TGTGCCAGCAGTCAATACAGGGTTAGCTCCTACGAGCAGTACTTC. The chain has TRBV6-5 and TRBJ2-7, with a weak D call TRBD1 (6 bases). Germline CDR1 MNHEY, CDR2 SVGAGI. V was shortened by 5 bases and J by 0 bases, with 14 bases between the two germline ends. This CDR3 region has 15 residues.

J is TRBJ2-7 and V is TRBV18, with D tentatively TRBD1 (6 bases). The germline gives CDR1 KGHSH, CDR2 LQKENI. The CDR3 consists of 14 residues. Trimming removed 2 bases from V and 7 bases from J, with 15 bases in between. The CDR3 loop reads CASSPGTTSGEQYF. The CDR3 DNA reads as TGTGCCAGCTCACCAGGGACAACCTCGGGAGAGCAGTACTTC.

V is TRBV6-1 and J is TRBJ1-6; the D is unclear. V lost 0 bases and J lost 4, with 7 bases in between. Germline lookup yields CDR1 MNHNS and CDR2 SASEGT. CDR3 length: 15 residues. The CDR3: CASSEAQVYNSPLHF. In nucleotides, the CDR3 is TGTGCCAGCAGTGAAGCTCAGGTTTATAATTCACCCCTCCACTTT.

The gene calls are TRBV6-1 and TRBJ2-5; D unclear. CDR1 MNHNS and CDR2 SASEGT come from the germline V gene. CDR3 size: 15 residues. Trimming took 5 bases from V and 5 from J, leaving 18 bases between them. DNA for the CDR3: TGTGCCAGCAGTCTATGGCCGTCGTATACGGAGACCCAGTACTTC. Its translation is CASSLWPSYTETQYF.

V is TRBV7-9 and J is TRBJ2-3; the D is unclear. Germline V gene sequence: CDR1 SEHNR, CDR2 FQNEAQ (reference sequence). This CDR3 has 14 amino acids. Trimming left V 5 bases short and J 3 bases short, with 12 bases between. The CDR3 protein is CASSPADATDTQYF. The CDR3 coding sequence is TGTGCCAGCAGCCCCGCGGATGCGACAGATACGCAGTATTTT.

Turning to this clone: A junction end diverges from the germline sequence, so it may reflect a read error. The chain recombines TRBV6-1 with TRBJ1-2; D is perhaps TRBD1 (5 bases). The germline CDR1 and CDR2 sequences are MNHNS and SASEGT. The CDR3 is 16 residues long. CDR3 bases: TGTGCCAGCAGGGAAGCCTGGCAGGGAGTCCTTTATGGCTACACCTTC. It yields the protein CASREAWQGVLYGYTF.

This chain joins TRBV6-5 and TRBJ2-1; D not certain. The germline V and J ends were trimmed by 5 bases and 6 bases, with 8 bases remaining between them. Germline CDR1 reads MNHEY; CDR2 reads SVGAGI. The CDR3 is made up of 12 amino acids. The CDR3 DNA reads TGTGCCAGCAGTCACCCGGGCAATGAGCAGTTCTTC. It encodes CASSHPGNEQFF.

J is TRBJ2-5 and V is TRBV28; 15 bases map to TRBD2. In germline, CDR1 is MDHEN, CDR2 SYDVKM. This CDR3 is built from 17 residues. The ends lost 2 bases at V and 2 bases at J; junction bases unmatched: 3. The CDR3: CASSLGTSGGRQETQYF. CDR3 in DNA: TGTGCCAGCAGTTTAGGGACTAGCGGGGGGCGGCAAGAGACCCAGTACTTC.

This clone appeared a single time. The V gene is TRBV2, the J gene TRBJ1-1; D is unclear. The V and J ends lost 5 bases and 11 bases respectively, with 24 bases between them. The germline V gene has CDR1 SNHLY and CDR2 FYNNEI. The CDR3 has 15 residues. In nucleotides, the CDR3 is TGTGCCAGCAGTCCTTCCTCTCCGGGCCTTGGACGCGCTTTCTTT. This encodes CASSPSSPGLGRAFF.

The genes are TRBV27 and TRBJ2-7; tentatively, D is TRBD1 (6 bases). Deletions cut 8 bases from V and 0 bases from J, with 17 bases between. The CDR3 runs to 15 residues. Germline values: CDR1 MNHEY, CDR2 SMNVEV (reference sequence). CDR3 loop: CASLASGQSSYEQYF. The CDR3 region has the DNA TGTGCCAGCCTTGCGTCCGGACAGAGCTCCTACGAGCAGTACTTC.

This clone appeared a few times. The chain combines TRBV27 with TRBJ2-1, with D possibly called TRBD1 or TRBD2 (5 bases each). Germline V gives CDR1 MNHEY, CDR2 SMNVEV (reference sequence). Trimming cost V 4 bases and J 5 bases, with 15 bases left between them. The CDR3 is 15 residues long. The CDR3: CASSSPGRVHNEQFF. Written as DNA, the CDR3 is TGTGCCAGCAGTTCCCCAGGGCGGGTCCACAATGAGCAGTTCTTC.

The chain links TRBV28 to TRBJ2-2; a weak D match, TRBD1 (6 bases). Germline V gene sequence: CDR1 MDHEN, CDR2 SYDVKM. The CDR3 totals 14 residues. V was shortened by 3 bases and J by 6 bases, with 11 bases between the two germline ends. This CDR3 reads CASSLPGVPGELFF. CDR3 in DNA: TGTGCCAGCAGTTTGCCAGGGGTCCCCGGGGAGCTGTTTTTT.

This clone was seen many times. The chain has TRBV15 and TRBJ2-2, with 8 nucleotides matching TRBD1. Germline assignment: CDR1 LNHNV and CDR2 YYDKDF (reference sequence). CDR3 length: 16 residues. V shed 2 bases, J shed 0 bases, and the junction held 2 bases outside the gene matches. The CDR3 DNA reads TGTGCCACCAGCAGACTGGACAGGGCGAACACCGGGGAGCTGTTTTTT. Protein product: CATSRLDRANTGELFF.

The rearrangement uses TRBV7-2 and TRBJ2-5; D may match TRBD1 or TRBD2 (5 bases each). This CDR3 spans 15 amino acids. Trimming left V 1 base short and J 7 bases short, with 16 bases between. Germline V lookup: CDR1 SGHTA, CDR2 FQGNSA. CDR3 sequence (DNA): TGTGCCAGCAGCTTAGTTCGGACTCCCGGGGCGACCCAGTACTTC. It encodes CASSLVRTPGATQYF.

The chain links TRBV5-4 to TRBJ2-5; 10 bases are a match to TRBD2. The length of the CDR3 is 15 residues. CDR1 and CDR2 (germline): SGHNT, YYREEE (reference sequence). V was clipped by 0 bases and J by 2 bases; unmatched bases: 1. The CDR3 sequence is CASSLAAGGQETQYF. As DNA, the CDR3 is TGTGCCAGCAGCTTGGCAGCGGGAGGGCAAGAGACCCAGTACTTC.

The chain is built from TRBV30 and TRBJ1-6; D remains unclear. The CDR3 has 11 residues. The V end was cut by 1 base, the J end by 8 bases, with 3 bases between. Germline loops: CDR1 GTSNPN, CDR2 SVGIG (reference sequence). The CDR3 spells CAWSEHSPLHF. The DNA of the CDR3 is TGTGCCTGGAGTGAGCATTCACCCCTCCACTTT.

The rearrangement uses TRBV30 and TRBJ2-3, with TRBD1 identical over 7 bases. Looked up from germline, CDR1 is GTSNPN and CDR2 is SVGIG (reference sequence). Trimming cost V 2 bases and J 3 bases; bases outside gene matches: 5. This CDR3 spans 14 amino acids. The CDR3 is CAWSPGTVTDTQYF. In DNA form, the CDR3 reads TGTGCCTGGAGTCCCGGGACAGTTACAGATACGCAGTATTTT.

The CDR3 bases are TGTGCCAGCAGCTTATTAGCCTCTGGGGCCAACGTCCTGACTTTC. Its protein product is CASSLLASGANVLTF. V is TRBV7-9 and J is TRBJ2-6; D not certain. The CDR3 has 15 amino acids. Trimming removed 2 bases at V and 0 bases at J, with 5 bases between. Germline values: CDR1 SEHNR, CDR2 FQNEAQ (reference sequence).

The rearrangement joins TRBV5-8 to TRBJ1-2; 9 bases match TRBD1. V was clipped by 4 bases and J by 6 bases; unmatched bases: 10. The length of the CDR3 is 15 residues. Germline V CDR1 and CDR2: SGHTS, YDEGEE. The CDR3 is CASSPRDRVWDGYTF. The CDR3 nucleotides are TGTGCCAGCAGCCCGAGGGACAGGGTCTGGGATGGCTACACCTTC.